The rows below give T cell receptor beta chains drawn from one sample of a study of T cells in Graves' hyperthyroidism and ophthalmopathy. MiXCR, applied by TCRdb to the multiplex PCR reads, yields one record per CDR3 protein. The sample consists of 450,000 to 700,000 distinct CDR3 sequences, 40% to 55% of them appearing once. Sequenced material: peripheral blood or thyroid tissue (not recorded which). These receptors were taken from an adult woman with Graves' disease, either hyperthyroidism or ophthalmopathy (not recorded which). Both conserved end residues are part of each CDR3. A D gene is named only where the DNA matches it firmly. Only part of the rows carry a size: once, few, many, or a class if the clone is expanded.

V,J,size,D,DNA,CDR3
TRBV7-9,TRBJ1-2,once,TRBD1,TGTGCCAGCAGCCGATCGGCAGGGGGCGGCTACACCTTC,CASSRSAGGGYTF
TRBV27,TRBJ1-5,.,TRBD1,TGTGCCAGCAGTGTCAGGGGGTTTAATCAGCCCCAGCATTTT,CASSVRGFNQPQHF
TRBV7-2,TRBJ2-5,.,TRBD2,TGTGCCAGCAGCTTAGATGAGCTAGCGGGAGGAGAGACCCAGTACTTC,CASSLDELAGGETQYF
TRBV20-1,TRBJ1-6,many,.,TGCAGTGCTAGGGACAGCCGATCGGGGAATAATTCACCCCTCCACTTT,CSARDSRSGNNSPLHF
TRBV6-5,TRBJ1-1,many,.,TGTGCCAGCACAACAGCTGACGGCGGGGGGGAAGCTTTCTTT,CASTTADGGGEAFF
TRBV12-3/TRBV12-4,TRBJ1-1,many,.,TGTGCCAGCACGATGACAGGAGTAAACACTGAAGCTTTCTTT,CASTMTGVNTEAFF
TRBV10-3,TRBJ2-2,many,.,TGTGCCATCAATTCGATGAGCGGGGAGCTGTTTTTT,CAINSMSGELFF
TRBV7-9,TRBJ2-5,.,TRBD1,TGTGCCAGTAGTATTCGGGGACAGCAAGAGACCCAGTACTTC,CASSIRGQQETQYF
TRBV7-6,TRBJ2-2,many,TRBD2,TGTGCCAGCAGCTTAGCGGCTAGCGGGAGAGGTACCGGGGAGCTGTTTTTT,CASSLAASGRGTGELFF
TRBV20-1,TRBJ2-2,many,TRBD1,TGCAGTGCCAGAGGGACAGGCGACGCCGGGGAGCTGTTTTTT,CSARGTGDAGELFF
TRBV7-2,TRBJ1-5,many,.,TGTGCCAGCAGCTTAGCAGCAGGGCTCAATCAGCCCCAGCATTTT,CASSLAAGLNQPQHF
TRBV11-2,TRBJ1-1,many,.,TGTGCCAGCAGCTTAGACCCTGAAGCTTTCTTT,CASSLDPEAFF
TRBV7-2,TRBJ2-2,many,TRBD2,TGTGCCAGCAGCCCTACGTCCGGGGGGGTCACCGGGGAGCTGTTTTTT,CASSPTSGGVTGELFF
TRBV7-9,TRBJ2-3,.,.,TGTGCCATCAGCTTAAGGGGGGGGCCAGATACGCAGTATTTT,CAISLRGGPDTQYF
TRBV12-3/TRBV12-4,TRBJ1-2,few,TRBD1,TGTGCCAGCAGTTGGCCGGGACAGGGGTATGGCTACACCTTC,CASSWPGQGYGYTF
TRBV25-1,TRBJ1-3,.,.,TGTGCCAGCAGCCAGGGCCTTCGTATTAGAAACACCATATATTTT,CASSQGLRIRNTIYF
TRBV10-1,TRBJ2-2,.,.,TGCGCCACCCGAGGAACAGGGGAGCTGTTTTTT,CATRGTGELFF
TRBV25-1,TRBJ1-2,.,.,TGTGCCAGCAGTTTCGCCGGGGGGCACCACTATGGCTACACCTTC,CASSFAGGHHYGYTF
TRBV2,TRBJ1-1,.,TRBD1,TGTGCCAGCAGCTTGACAGGGTTCGCAGCTGAAGCTTTCTTT,CASSLTGFAAEAFF
TRBV5-4,TRBJ1-4,many,.,TGTGCCAGCAGCTTCACGGGCGGGAATCTGGGGGAAAAACTGTTTTTT,CASSFTGGNLGEKLFF
TRBV20-1,TRBJ1-1,.,.,TGCAGTGCCCCCCCCTTTGGAAACACTGAAGCTTTCTTT,CSAPPFGNTEAFF
TRBV11-2,TRBJ1-1,few,.,TGTGCCAGCAGCCAAACCCTGTTTGGGGGGGCTTTCTTT,CASSQTLFGGAFF
TRBV7-3,TRBJ1-1,many,.,TGTGCCAGCAGCTTTCACGGGGGTGTTACTGAAGCTTTCTTT,CASSFHGGVTEAFF
TRBV19,TRBJ2-7,many,.,TGTGCCAGCCGAGCCACGCAAAGATCCTACGAGCAGTACTTC,CASRATQRSYEQYF
TRBV10-3,TRBJ2-3,few,TRBD1,TGTGCCATCAAGGATGGACAGGGTGTAAATACGCAGTATTTT,CAIKDGQGVNTQYF
TRBV7-6,TRBJ2-2,many,.,TGTGCCAGCAGCTCCTATGTTAGAACCGGGACAAAGAACACCGGGGAGCTGTTTTTT,CASSSYVRTGTKNTGELFF
TRBV20-1,TRBJ2-7,many,TRBD1,TGCAGTTTAGACAGGGAGATGGACGAGCAGTACTTC,CSLDREMDEQYF
TRBV20-1,TRBJ2-7,many,.,TGCAGTGCTTACGAGCAGTACTTC,CSAYEQYF
TRBV7-2,TRBJ2-7,.,.,TGTGCCAGCAGCTTAGATGCAGGGAACGAGCAGTACTTC,CASSLDAGNEQYF
TRBV28,TRBJ2-2,few,.,TGTGCCAGCAGTCCTGCCCTGAACTTGAACACCGGGGAGCTGTTTTTT,CASSPALNLNTGELFF
TRBV7-2,TRBJ2-1,.,.,TGTGCCAGCACCCGGACCGACTCCTACAATGAGCAGTTCTTC,CASTRTDSYNEQFF
TRBV2,TRBJ2-7,many,TRBD2,TGTGCCAGCGGAGGGACTAGCTGGAGGAACGAGCAGTACTTC,CASGGTSWRNEQYF
TRBV6-1,TRBJ1-6,many,.,TGTGCCAGCAGTGAATTGGGGGACATACTCTCCTATAATTCACCCCTCCACTTT,CASSELGDILSYNSPLHF
TRBV7-8,TRBJ2-2,once,.,TGTGCCAGCAGCCCTCACCCCGATGCGAACACCGGGGAGCTGTTTTTT,CASSPHPDANTGELFF
TRBV10-3,TRBJ2-5,.,TRBD2,TGTGCCACCGTAGCGGGAGGAGGGATGATGGAGACCCAGTACTTC,CATVAGGGMMETQYF
TRBV10-3,TRBJ2-5,.,.,TGTGCCATAAGCGTCAGTGAGGAGGGGATGATGGAGACCCAGTACTTC,CAISVSEEGMMETQYF
TRBV9,TRBJ1-3,.,.,TGTGCCAGCATTGGACAGTCTGGAAACACCATATATTTT,CASIGQSGNTIYF
TRBV15,TRBJ1-1,.,.,TGTGCCACCAGCAGAGATGTTACTGAAGCTTTCTTT,CATSRDVTEAFF
TRBV20-1,TRBJ2-7,.,TRBD2,TGCAGTGCCGTCCCAGCGGGAGCCCCGAGAGAGCAGTACTTC,CSAVPAGAPREQYF
TRBV5-1,TRBJ2-2,.,.,TGCGCCAGCAGCTTGGCCGGGGGCGGGGTGAACACCGGGGAGCTGTCTTGG,CASSLAGGGVNTGELSW
TRBV19,TRBJ1-1,many,.,TGTGCCAGTAGCCCCGCACAGGAATGGATCACTGAAGCTTTCTTT,CASSPAQEWITEAFF
TRBV11-1,TRBJ2-3,.,.,TGTGCCAGCAGCTTAACGGGACAGTATTTT,CASSLTGQYF
TRBV29-1,TRBJ1-4,.,TRBD1,TGCAGCGTAGCGCAAGACAGGGTTGGAGAAAAACTGTTTTTT,CSVAQDRVGEKLFF
TRBV9,TRBJ2-2,many,.,TGTGCCAGCAGTGTATACAGTTGGAGTTCCGGGGAGCTGTTTTTT,CASSVYSWSSGELFF
TRBV29-1,TRBJ2-5,.,.,TGCAGCGTTGAAGGCCGCGGCATGGGGTTCCCCGGAGAGACCCAGTACTTC,CSVEGRGMGFPGETQYF
TRBV28,TRBJ2-5,.,TRBD1,TGTGCCAGCGAGAGGGGACAGCCGCCAAGGGAGACCCAGTACTTC,CASERGQPPRETQYF
TRBV28,TRBJ1-6,few,TRBD1,TGTGCCAGCAGTGCCGGACAGGGTATTAATTCACCCCTCCACTTT,CASSAGQGINSPLHF
TRBV18,TRBJ2-7,.,.,TGTGCCAGCTCACCGAGCTCCTACGAGCAGCACTTC,CASSPSSYEQHF
TRBV3-1,TRBJ2-7,.,TRBD2,TGTGCCAGCAGCCAAGAATCAGGACTAGGCTCCTACGAGCAGTACTTC,CASSQESGLGSYEQYF
TRBV6-1,TRBJ1-2,many,.,TGTGCCAGCAGTGAATCAGAGACGTATGGCTACACCTTC,CASSESETYGYTF
TRBV29-1,TRBJ1-2,.,.,TGCAGCGTTGCAGGGAACTATGGCTACACCTTC,CSVAGNYGYTF